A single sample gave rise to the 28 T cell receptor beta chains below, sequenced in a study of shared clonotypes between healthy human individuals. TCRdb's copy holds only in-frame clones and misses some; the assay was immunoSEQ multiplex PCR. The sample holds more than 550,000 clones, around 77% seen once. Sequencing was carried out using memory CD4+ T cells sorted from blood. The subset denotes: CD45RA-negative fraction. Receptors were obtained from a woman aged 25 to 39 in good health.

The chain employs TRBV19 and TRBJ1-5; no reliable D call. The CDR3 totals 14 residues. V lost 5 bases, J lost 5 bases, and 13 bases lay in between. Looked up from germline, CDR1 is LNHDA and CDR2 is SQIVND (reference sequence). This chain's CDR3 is CASSPVGVDQPQHF. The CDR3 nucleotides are TGTGCCAGTAGTCCTGTTGGCGTGGATCAGCCCCAGCATTTT.

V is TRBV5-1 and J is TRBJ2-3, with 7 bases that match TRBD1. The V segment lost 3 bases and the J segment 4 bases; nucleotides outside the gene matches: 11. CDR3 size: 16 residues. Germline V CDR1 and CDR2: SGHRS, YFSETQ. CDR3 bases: TGCGCCAGCAGCTCCCGGGACAGTGGGGTCCCAGATACGCAGTATTTT. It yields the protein CASSSRDSGVPDTQYF. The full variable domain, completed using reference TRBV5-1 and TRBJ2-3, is KAGVTQTPRYLIKTRGQQVTLSCSPISGHRSVSWYQQTPGQGLQFLFEYFSETQRNKGNFPGRFSGRQFSNSRSEMNVSTLELGDSALYLCASSSRDSGVPDTQYFGPGTRLTVL.

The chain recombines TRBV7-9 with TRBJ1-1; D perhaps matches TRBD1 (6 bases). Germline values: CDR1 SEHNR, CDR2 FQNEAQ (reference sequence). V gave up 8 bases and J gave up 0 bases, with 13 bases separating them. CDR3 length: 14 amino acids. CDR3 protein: CASSYQGLNTEAFF. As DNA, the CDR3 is TGTGCCAGCTCGTATCAGGGGTTGAACACTGAAGCTTTCTTT.

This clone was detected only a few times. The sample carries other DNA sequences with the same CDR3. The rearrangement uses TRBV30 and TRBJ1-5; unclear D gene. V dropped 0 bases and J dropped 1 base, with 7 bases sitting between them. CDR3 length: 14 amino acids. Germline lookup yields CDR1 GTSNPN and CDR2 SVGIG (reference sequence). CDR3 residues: CAWSVGNSNQPQHF. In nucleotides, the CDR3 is TGTGCCTGGAGTGTTGGGAACAGCAATCAGCCCCAGCATTTT. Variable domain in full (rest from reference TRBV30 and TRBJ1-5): SQTIHQWPATLVQPVGSPLSLECTVEGTSNPNLYWYRQAAGRGLQLLFYSVGIGQISSEVPQNLSASRPQDRQFILSSKKLLLSDSGFYLCAWSVGNSNQPQHFGDGTRLSIL.

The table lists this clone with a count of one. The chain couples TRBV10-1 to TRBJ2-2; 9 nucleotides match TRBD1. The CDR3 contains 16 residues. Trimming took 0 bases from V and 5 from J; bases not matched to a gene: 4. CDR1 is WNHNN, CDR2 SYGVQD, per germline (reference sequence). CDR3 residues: CASSESLGQGTGELFF. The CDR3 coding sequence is TGCGCCAGCAGTGAGTCTCTTGGACAGGGGACCGGGGAGCTGTTTTTT.

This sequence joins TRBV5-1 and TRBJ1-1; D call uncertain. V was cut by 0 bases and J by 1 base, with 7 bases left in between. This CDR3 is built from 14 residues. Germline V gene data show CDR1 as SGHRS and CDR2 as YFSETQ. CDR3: CASSLDPGNTEAFF. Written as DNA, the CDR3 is TGCGCCAGCAGCTTGGACCCAGGGAACACTGAAGCTTTCTTT. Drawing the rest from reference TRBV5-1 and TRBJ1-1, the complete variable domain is KAGVTQTPRYLIKTRGQQVTLSCSPISGHRSVSWYQQTPGQGLQFLFEYFSETQRNKGNFPGRFSGRQFSNSRSEMNVSTLELGDSALYLCASSLDPGNTEAFFGQGTRLTVV.

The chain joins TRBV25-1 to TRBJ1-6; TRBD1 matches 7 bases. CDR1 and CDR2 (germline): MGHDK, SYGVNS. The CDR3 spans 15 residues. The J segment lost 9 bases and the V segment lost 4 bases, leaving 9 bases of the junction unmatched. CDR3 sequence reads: CASSGSGTVGSPLHF. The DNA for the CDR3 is TGTGCCAGCAGTGGATCCGGGACAGTCGGTTCACCCCTCCACTTT. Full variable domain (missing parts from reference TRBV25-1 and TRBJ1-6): EADIYQTPRYLVIGTGKKITLECSQTMGHDKMYWYQQDPGMELHLIHYSYGVNSTEKGDLSSESTVSRIRTEHFPLTLESARPSHTSQYLCASSGSGTVGSPLHFGNGTRLTVT.

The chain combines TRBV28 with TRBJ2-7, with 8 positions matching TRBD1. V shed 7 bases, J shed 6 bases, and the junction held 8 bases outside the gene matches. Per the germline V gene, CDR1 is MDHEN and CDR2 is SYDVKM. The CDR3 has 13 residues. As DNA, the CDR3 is TGTGCCAGCACAGCAGGGGGCTTCGTCGAGCAGTACTTC. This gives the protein CASTAGGFVEQYF.

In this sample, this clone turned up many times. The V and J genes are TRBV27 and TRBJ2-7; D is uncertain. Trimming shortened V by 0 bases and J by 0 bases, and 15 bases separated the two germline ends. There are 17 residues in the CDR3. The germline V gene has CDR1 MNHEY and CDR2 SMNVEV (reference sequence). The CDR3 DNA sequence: TGTGCCAGCAGTTTATCTCAAGGGCAGCCTAGCTCCTACGAGCAGTACTTC. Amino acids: CASSLSQGQPSSYEQYF.

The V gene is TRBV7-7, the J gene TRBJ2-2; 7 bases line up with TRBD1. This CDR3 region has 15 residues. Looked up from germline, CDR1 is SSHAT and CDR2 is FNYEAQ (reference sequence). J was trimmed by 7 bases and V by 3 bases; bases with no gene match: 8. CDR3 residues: CASSFRQGLGGELFF. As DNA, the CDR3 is TGTGCCAGCAGCTTCAGACAGGGTTTGGGCGGGGAGCTGTTTTTT.

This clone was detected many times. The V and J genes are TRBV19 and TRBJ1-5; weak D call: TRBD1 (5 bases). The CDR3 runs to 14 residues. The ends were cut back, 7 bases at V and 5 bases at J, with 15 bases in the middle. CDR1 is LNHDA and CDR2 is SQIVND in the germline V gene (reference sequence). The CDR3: CASMWLTGDQPQHF. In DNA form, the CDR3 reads TGTGCCAGTATGTGGCTAACAGGTGATCAGCCCCAGCATTTT.

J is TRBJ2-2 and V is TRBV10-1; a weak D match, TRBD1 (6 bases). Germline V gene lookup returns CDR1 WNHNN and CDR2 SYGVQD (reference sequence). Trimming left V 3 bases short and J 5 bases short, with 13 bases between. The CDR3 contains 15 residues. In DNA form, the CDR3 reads TGCGCCAGCAGTGAAGGGGGAGTTCGTACCGGGGAGCTGTTTTTT. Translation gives CASSEGGVRTGELFF.

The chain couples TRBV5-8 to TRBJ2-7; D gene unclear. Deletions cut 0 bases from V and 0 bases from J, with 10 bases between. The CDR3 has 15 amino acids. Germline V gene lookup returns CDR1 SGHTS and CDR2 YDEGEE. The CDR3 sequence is CASSLDYPRSYEQYF. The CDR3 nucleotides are TGTGCCAGCAGCTTGGACTACCCGCGCTCCTACGAGCAGTACTTC.

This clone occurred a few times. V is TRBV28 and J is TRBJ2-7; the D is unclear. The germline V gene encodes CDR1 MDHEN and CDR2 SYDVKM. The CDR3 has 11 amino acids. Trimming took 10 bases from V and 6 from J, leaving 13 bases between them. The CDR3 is CATVVSFEQYF. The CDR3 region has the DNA TGTGCCACCGTAGTTAGTTTCGAGCAGTACTTC.

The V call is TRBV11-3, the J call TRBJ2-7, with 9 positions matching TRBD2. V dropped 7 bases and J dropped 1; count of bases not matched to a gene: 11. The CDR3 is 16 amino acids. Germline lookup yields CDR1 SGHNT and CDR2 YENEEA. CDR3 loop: CASKRWASGKSYEQYF. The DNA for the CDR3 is TGTGCCAGCAAGCGTTGGGCTAGCGGGAAATCCTACGAGCAGTACTTC.

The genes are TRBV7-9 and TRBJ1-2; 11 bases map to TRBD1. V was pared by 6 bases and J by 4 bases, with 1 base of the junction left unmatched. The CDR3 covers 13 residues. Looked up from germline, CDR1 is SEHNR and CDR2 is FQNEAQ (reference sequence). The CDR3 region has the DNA TGTGCCAGCAGGGGGACAGGGGGCTATGGCTACACCTTC. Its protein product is CASRGTGGYGYTF.

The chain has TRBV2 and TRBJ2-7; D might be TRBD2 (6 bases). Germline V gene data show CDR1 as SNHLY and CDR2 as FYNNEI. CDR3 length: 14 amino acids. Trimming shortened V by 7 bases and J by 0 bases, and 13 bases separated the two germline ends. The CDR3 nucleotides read TGTGCCAGCAAGGAGGGGACGAGCTCCTACGAGCAGTACTTC. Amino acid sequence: CASKEGTSSYEQYF. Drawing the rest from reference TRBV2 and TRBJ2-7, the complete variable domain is EPEVTQTPSHQVTQMGQEVILRCVPISNHLYFYWYRQILGQKVEFLVSFYNNEISEKSEIFDDQFSVERPDGSNFTLKIRSTKLEDSAMYFCASKEGTSSYEQYFGPGTRLTVT.

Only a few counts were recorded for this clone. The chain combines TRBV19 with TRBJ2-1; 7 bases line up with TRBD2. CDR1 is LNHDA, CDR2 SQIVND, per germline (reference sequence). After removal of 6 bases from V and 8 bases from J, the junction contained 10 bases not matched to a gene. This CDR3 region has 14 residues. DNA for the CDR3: TGTGCCAGTAGCCCCCTTAGGACTAGTTATGAGCAGTTCTTC. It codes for CASSPLRTSYEQFF.

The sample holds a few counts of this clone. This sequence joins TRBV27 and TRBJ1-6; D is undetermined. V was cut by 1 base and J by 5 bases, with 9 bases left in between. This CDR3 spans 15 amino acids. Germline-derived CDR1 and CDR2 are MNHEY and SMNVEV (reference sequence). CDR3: CASSLFGPDNSPLHF. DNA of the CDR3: TGTGCCAGCAGTTTATTCGGCCCCGATAATTCACCCCTCCACTTT.

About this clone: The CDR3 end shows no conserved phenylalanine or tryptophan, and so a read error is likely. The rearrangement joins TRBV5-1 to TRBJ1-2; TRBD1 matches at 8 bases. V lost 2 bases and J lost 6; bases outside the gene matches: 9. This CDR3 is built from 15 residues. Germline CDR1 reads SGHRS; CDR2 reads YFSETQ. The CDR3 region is CASSFKGQGSDGYTL. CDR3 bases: TGCGCCAGCAGCTTTAAAGGACAGGGAAGTGATGGCTACACCCTC.

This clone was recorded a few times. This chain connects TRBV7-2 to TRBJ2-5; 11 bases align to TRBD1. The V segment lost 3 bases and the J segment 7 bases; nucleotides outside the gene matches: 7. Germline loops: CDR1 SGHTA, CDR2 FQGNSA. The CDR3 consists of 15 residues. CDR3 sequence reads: CASSFGQGAGGTQYF. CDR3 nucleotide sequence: TGTGCCAGCAGCTTTGGACAGGGGGCTGGCGGGACCCAGTACTTC.

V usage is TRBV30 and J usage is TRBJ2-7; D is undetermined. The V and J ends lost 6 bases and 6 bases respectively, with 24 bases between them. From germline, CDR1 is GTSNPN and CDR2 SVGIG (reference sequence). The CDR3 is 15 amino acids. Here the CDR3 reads CACLLSSPQDGEQYF. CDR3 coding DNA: TGTGCCTGCCTTCTTAGCAGCCCCCAGGATGGCGAGCAGTACTTC. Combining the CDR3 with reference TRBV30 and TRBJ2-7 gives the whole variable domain SQTIHQWPATLVQPVGSPLSLECTVEGTSNPNLYWYRQAAGRGLQLLFYSVGIGQISSEVPQNLSASRPQDRQFILSSKKLLLSDSGFYLCACLLSSPQDGEQYFGPGTRLTVT.

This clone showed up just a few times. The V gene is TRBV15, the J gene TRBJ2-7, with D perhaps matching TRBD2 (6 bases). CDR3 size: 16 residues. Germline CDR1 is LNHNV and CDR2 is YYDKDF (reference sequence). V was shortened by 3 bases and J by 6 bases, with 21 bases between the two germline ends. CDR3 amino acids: CATSREYSGGRREQYF. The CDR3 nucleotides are TGTGCCACCAGCAGGGAATATTCAGGAGGGCGACGCGAGCAGTACTTC.

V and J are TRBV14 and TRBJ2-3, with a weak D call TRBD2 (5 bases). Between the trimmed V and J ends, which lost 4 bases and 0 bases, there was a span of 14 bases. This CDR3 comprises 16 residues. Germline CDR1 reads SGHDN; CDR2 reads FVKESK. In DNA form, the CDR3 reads TGTGCCAGCAGCCTCTACGGGGTCGTAAGCACAGATACGCAGTATTTT. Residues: CASSLYGVVSTDTQYF.

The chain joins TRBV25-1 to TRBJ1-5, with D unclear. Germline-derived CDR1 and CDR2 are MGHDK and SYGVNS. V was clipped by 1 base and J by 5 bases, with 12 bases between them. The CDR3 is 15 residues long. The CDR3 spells CASSEWGYEDQPQHF. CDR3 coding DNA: TGTGCCAGCAGTGAATGGGGTTATGAAGATCAGCCCCAGCATTTT.

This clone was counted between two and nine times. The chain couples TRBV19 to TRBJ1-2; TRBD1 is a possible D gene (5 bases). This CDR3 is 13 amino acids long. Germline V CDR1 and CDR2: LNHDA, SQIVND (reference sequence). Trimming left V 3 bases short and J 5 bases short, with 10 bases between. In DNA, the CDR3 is TGTGCCAGTAGTATCATGGGGCCATATGGCTACACCTTC. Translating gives CASSIMGPYGYTF.

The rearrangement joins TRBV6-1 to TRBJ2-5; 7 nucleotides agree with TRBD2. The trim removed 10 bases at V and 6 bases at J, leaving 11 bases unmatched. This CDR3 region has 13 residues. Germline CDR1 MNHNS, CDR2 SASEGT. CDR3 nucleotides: TGTGCCACCTCTCAGACTAGCTTGAAGACCCAGTACTTC. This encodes CATSQTSLKTQYF.

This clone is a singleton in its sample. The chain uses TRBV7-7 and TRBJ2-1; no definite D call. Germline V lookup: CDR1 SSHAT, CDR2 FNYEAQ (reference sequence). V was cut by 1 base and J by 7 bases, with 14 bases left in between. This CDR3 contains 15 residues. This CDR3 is CASSLGPNSGNEQFF. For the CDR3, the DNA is TGTGCCAGCAGCTTAGGACCCAACTCCGGGAATGAGCAGTTCTTC.